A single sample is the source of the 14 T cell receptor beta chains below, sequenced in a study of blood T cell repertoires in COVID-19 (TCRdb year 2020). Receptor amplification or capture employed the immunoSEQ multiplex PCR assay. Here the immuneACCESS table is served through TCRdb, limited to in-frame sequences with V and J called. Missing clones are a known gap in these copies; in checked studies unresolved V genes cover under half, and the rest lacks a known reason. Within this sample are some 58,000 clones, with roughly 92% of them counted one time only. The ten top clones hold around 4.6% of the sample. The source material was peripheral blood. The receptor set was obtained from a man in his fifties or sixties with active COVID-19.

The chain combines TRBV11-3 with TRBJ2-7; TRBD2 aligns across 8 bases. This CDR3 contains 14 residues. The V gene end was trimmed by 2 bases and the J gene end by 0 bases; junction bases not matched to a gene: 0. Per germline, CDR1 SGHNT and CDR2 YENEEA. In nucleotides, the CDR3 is TGTGCCAGCAGCTTAACTAGCGGCTCCTACGAGCAGTACTTC. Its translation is CASSLTSGSYEQYF.

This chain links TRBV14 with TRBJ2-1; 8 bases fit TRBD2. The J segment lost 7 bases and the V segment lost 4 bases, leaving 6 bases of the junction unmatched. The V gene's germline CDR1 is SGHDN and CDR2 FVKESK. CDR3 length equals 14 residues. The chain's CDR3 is CASSPPGRGNEQFF. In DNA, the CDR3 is TGTGCCAGCAGCCCCCCCGGGAGGGGTAATGAGCAGTTCTTC.

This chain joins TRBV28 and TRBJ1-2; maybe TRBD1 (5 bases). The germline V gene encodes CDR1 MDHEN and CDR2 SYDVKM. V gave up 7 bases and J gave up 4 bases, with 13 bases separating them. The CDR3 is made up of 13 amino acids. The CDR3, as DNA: TGTGCCAGCACCAGGACAAGGGTCTATGGCTACACCTTC. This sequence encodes CASTRTRVYGYTF.

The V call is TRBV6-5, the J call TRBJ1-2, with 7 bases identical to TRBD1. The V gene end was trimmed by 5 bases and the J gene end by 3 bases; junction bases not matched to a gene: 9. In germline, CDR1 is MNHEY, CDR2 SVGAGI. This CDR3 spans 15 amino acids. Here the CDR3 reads CASSPRGDVYYGYTF. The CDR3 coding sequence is TGTGCCAGCAGTCCCAGGGGGGATGTTTACTATGGCTACACCTTC.

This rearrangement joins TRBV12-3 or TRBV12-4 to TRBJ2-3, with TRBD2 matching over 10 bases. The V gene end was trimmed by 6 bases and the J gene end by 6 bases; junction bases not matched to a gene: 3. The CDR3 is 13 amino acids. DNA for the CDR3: TGTGCCAGCAGCGAACTAGCGGGGGATACGCAGTATTTT. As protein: CASSELAGDTQYF.

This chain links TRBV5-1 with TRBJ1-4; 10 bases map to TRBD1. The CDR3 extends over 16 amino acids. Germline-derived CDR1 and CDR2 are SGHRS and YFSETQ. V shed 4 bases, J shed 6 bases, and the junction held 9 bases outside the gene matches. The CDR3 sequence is CASSTNPGTGDEKLFF. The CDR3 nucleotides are TGCGCCAGCAGCACCAACCCCGGGACAGGGGATGAAAAACTGTTTTTT.

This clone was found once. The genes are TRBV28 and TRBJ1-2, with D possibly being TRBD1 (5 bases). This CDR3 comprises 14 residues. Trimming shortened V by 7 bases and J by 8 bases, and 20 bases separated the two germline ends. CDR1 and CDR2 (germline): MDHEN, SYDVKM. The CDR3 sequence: CASTSTGQGGGYTF. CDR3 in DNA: TGTGCCAGCACCAGTACGGGGCAGGGAGGGGGCTACACCTTC.

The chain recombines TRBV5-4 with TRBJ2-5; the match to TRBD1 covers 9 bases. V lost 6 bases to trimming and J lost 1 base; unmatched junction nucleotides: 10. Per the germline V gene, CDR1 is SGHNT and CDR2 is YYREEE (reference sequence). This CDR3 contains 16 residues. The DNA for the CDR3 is TGTGCCAGCACCCCCCAACAGGGGGCGGCCCAAGAGACCCAGTACTTC. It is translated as CASTPQQGAAQETQYF. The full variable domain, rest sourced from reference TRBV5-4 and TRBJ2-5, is ETGVTQSPTHLIKTRGQQVTLRCSSQSGHNTVSWYQQALGQGPQFIFQYYREEENGRGNFPPRFSGLQFPNYSSELNVNALELDDSALYLCASTPQQGAAQETQYFGPGTRLLVL.

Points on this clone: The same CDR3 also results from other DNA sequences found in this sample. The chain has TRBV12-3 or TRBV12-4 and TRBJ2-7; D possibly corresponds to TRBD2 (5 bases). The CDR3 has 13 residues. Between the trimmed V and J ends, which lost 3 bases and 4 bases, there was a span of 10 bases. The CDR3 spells CASSLVRGYEQYF. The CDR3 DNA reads TGTGCCAGCAGTTTGGTCCGGGGATACGAGCAGTACTTC.

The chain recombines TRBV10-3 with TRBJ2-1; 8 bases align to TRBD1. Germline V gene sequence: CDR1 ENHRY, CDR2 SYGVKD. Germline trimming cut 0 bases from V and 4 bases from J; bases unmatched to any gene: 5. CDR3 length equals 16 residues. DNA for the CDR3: TGTGCCATCAGTGAGTCGACAGGGGCCAAGTACAATGAGCAGTTCTTC. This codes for CAISESTGAKYNEQFF.

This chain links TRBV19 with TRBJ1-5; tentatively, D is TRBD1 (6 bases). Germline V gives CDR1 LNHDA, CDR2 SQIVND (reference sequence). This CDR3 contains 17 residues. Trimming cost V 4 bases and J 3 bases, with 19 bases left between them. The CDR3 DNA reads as TGTGCCAGTAGTACGTCAGGGGACCAGGCTTTCAATCAGCCCCAGCATTTT. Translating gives CASSTSGDQAFNQPQHF.

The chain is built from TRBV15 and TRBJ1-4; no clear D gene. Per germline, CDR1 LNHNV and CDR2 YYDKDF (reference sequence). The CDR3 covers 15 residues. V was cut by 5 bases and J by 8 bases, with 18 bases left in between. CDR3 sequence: CATSGFGPGREKLFF. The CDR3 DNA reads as TGTGCCACCAGCGGATTCGGGCCGGGGAGGGAAAAACTGTTTTTT. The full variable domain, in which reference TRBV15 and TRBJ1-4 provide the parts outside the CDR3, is DAMVIQNPRYQVTQFGKPVTLSCSQTLNHNVMYWYQQKSSQAPKLLFHYYDKDFNNEADTPDNFQSRRPNTSFCFLDIRSPGLGDTAMYLCATSGFGPGREKLFFGSGTQLSVL.

The chain's CDR3 is CATSGGAVETQYF. The CDR3 coding sequence is TGTGCCACTAGCGGGGGGGCGGTAGAGACCCAGTACTTC. The chain uses TRBV12-3 or TRBV12-4 and TRBJ2-5, with 12 nucleotides matching TRBD2. The CDR3 has 13 residues. V was pared by 10 bases and J by 4 bases, with 4 bases of the junction left unmatched.

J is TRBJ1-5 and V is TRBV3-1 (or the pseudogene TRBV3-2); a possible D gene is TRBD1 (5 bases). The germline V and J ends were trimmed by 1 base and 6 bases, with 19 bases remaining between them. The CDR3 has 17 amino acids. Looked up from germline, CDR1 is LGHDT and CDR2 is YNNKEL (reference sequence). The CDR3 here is CASSQGTLGVGGQPQHF. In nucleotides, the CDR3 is TGTGCCAGCAGCCAAGGCACTTTGGGGGTGGGGGGTCAGCCCCAGCATTTT.